This T cell receptor (beta chain) is drawn from a study of lymphopenia after photon versus proton radiotherapy. In the case of this clone: What it binds is unknown.

Study-level results: A bigger post-nadir fall in TCR diversity correlated inversely with survival time in deceased patients.

Libraries were prepared by immunoSEQ multiplex PCR; TCRdb keeps only in-frame clonotypes and omits some of them. The sample lists 160,000 or so clones; 80% to 90% were seen once. The CDR3 is 15 amino acids. The V gene's germline CDR1 is SGHDT and CDR2 YYEEEE. The ends lost 4 bases at V and 6 bases at J; junction bases unmatched: 9. The rearrangement joins TRBV5-6 to TRBJ2-7, with 11 positions matching TRBD1. The sequence derives from a man aged 45-60 years with gastric cancer. The material was peripheral blood, obtained from a patient treated with photon-based radiotherapy. DNA for the CDR3: TGTGCCAGCAGCCGCCGGGGACAGGGGGTACGCGAGCAGTACTTC. As protein: CASSRRGQGVREQYF.